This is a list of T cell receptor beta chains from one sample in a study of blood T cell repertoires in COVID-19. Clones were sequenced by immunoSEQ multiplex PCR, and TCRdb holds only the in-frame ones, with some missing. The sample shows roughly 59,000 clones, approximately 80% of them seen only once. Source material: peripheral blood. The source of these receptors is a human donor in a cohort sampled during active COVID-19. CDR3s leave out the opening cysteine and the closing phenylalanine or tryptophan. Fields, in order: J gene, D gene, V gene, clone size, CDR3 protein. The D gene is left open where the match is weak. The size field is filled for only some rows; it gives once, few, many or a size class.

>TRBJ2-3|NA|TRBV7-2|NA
ASSLLTADTQY
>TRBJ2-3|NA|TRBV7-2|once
ASSSRADSTDTQY
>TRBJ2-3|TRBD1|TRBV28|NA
ASSSGTDDNPSTDTQY
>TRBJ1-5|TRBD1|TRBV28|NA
ASRYQGQTNQPQH
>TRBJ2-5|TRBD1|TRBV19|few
ASKTGTGWSETQY
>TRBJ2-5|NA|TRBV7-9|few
ASSLGQPGDETQY
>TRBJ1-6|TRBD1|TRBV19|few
ASSGDSTSPLH
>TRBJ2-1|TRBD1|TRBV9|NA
ASSVWDRGDNEQF
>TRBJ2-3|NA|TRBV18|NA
ASSNFFAAASADTQY
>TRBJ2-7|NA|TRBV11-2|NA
ASSLDGAGTLIYEQY
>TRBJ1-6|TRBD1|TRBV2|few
ASSTGTGSSPLH
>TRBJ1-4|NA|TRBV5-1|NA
ASSFGSGVSNEKLF
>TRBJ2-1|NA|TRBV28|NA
ASSRLPYNEQF
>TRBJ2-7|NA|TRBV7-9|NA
ASSISGPPYEQY
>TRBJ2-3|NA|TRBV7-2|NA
ASSLTAEDTQY
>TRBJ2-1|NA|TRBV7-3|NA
ASRAQGVPGLAPREQF
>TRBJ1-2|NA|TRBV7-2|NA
ASINEAGVYYT
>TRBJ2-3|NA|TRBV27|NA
ASRQLGLGTQY
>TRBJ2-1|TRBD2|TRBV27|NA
ASSARTSGSYNEQF
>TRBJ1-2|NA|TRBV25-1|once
ASSDSRFPGYT
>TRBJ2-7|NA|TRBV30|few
AWSITMGPNEQY
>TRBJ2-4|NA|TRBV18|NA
ASSDRDTKNIQY
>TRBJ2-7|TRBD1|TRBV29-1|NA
SVEDRNGYEQY
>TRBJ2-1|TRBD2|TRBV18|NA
ASSSKREVSYEQF
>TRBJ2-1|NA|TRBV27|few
ASSLILGRPNEQF
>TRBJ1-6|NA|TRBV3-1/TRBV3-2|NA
ASSQKGTGSSPLH
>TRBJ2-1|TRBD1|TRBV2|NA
ASRARGWNEQF
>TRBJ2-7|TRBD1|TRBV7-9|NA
ASSGDRVYEQY
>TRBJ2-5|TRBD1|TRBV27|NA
ASSRGQGGWETQY
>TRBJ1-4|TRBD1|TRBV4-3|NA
ASSPQPGQGNEKLF
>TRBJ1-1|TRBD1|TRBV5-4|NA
ASSWRTGTEAF
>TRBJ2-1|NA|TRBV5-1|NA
ASSLVTATYNEQF
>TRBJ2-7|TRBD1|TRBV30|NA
AWKRQGLAYEQY
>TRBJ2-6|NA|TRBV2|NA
ASNLRSGSTNVLT
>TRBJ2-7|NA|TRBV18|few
ASSGGGYEQY
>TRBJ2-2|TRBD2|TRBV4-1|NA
ASSARTSGRAPGELF
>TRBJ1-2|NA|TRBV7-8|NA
ASSLISGGYT
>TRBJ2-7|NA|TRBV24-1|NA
ATSDGGVSSYEQY
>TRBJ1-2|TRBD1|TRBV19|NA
ASSIGDRPISGYT
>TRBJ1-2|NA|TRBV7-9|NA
ASSLVPVHYGYT